The next 26 T cell receptor beta chains were all read from a single sample in a study of regulatory T cells in long-lasting Graves disease. Noted time point: persistent/refractory GD, antithyroid drugs over 5 years with positive TRAb. The TCR library used RNA extracted from PBMCs. Both iRepertoire HTBI primers and Arm-PCR of CDR3 regions were used to build the TCR beta libraries. TCRdb itself ran the multiplex PCR reads through MiXCR, one entry per CDR3 protein. Counted here are around 430,000 distinct CDR3 sequences, around a fifth occurring once; the ten biggest clones make up over 10%. The material sequenced was peripheral blood mononuclear cells (PBMCs), taken when the disease was refractory, from a patient treated with antithyroid drugs. The receptors here all came from a female donor with Graves disease.

This clonotype was observed a few times. V and J are TRBV7-9 and TRBJ1-1; D is unclear. CDR1 and CDR2 from the germline V gene are SEHNR and FQNEAQ (reference sequence). V lost 5 bases and J 0 bases, leaving 19 bases between the germline ends. This CDR3 has 17 residues. The CDR3 bases are TGTGCCAGCAGCGCCCTGAGGACCCAAACACTGAACACTGAAGCTTTCTTT. This gives the protein CASSALRTQTLNTEAFF.

This clonotype came up many times. The chain links TRBV10-3 to TRBJ1-2; D is undetermined. Trimming left V 3 bases short and J 6 bases short, with 11 bases between. The CDR3 is 13 amino acids. CDR1 is ENHRY, CDR2 SYGVKD, per germline. The CDR3 DNA sequence: TGTGCCATCAGTGATGCACGGACGGATGGCTACACCTTC. Its protein product is CAISDARTDGYTF.

This clonotype was seen more than once but under ten times. The rearrangement joins TRBV29-1 to TRBJ1-1; D is ambiguous. The V end was cut by 1 base, the J end by 3 bases, with 9 bases between. Per the germline V gene, CDR1 is SQVTM and CDR2 is ANQGSEA. This CDR3 region has 13 residues. CDR3 loop: CSVEVWVDTEAFF. The DNA for the CDR3 is TGCAGCGTTGAAGTGTGGGTCGACACTGAAGCTTTCTTT.

The gene calls are TRBV7-2 and TRBJ2-7, with D maybe TRBD2 (5 bases). Germline V CDR1 and CDR2: SGHTA, FQGNSA. The CDR3 extends over 14 amino acids. Between the trimmed V and J ends, which lost 1 base and 3 bases, there was a span of 10 bases. The CDR3 is CASSLESGYYEQYF. The DNA of the CDR3 is TGTGCCAGCAGCTTAGAGAGCGGTTACTACGAGCAGTACTTC.

This chain links TRBV11-2 with TRBJ1-2, with D possibly being TRBD1 (6 bases). Trimming removed 5 bases at V and 8 bases at J, with 9 bases between. CDR3 length: 11 residues. CDR1 is SGHAT, CDR2 FQNNGV, per germline. DNA for the CDR3: TGTGCCAGCAGCCCAGGGGTCGGCTACACCTTC. Its translation is CASSPGVGYTF.

This clonotype has at least ten counts. The chain carries TRBV6-2 or TRBV6-3 and TRBJ2-4; 7 nucleotides line up with TRBD2. CDR1 and CDR2 from the germline V gene are MNHEY and SVGEGT. The CDR3 has 12 residues. Trimming took 5 bases from V and 9 from J; bases not matched to a gene: 4. The CDR3 coding sequence is TGTGCCAGCAGTGGCGTAGCGGGCATTCAGTACTTC. Translated: CASSGVAGIQYF.

This clonotype was picked up many times. The genes are TRBV6-5 and TRBJ2-5; 14 positions agree with TRBD2. The CDR3 extends over 18 amino acids. Germline V gives CDR1 MNHEY, CDR2 SVGAGI. Trimming took 0 bases from V and 3 from J; bases not matched to a gene: 6. CDR3 loop: CASSYSRTSGGLEETQYF. The CDR3 DNA reads as TGTGCCAGCAGTTACTCCCGGACTAGCGGGGGGCTGGAAGAGACCCAGTACTTC.

This clonotype was observed at least ten times. This chain joins TRBV7-9 and TRBJ2-7; a possible D gene is TRBD2 (6 bases). The CDR3 extends over 14 amino acids. Trimming cost V 8 bases and J 8 bases, with 22 bases left between them. Germline V gene sequence: CDR1 SEHNR, CDR2 FQNEAQ (reference sequence). The CDR3 sequence is CASGTDRESTKQYF. The CDR3 region has the DNA TGTGCCAGCGGCACCGACCGGGAGTCTACGAAGCAGTACTTC.

This clonotype has more than one count but fewer than ten. The V and J genes are TRBV10-3 and TRBJ2-7, with 9 bases matching TRBD1. V dropped 0 bases and J dropped 1; count of bases not matched to a gene: 7. Germline lookup yields CDR1 ENHRY and CDR2 SYGVKD. The CDR3 consists of 17 residues. The CDR3 region is CAISESGRDRVSYEQYF. CDR3 in DNA: TGTGCCATCAGTGAGTCGGGGCGGGACAGGGTTTCCTACGAGCAGTACTTC.

This clonotype showed up many times. The chain recombines TRBV12-3 or TRBV12-4 with TRBJ2-1, with TRBD1 identical over 8 bases. The CDR3 covers 16 residues. Losses at the gene ends were 5 bases for V and 4 bases for J; bases not matched to a gene: 10. The CDR3 spells CASSTKRTGTYNEQFF. The CDR3, as DNA: TGTGCCAGCAGTACAAAAAGGACAGGGACATACAATGAGCAGTTCTTC.

This clonotype showed up many times. The chain couples TRBV28 to TRBJ1-1; no firm D call. With 6 bases removed from V and 0 bases from J, the gap between germline ends came to 2 bases. The germline V gene encodes CDR1 MDHEN and CDR2 SYDVKM. CDR3 length equals 11 residues. The DNA for the CDR3 is TGTGCCAGCAGGATGAACACTGAAGCTTTCTTT. It is translated as CASRMNTEAFF.

The chain employs TRBV5-1 and TRBJ2-2; 7 nucleotides align to TRBD1. Per germline, CDR1 SGHRS and CDR2 YFSETQ. The CDR3 spans 16 residues. The J segment lost 4 bases and the V segment lost 4 bases, leaving 10 bases of the junction unmatched. The CDR3 loop is CASSTTGTATTGELFF. The CDR3 nucleotides read TGCGCCAGCAGCACCACCGGGACAGCGACCACCGGGGAGCTGTTTTTT.

This rearrangement joins TRBV20-1 to TRBJ2-1; no clear D. V lost 5 bases and J 3 bases, leaving 11 bases between the germline ends. The CDR3 runs 13 residues. CDR1 and CDR2 (germline): DFQATT, SNEGSKA (reference sequence). The CDR3 region is CSARSTYYNEQFF. The CDR3 bases are TGCAGTGCTCGTAGCACCTACTACAATGAGCAGTTCTTC.

This clonotype was recorded a few times. CDR3 in DNA: TGTGCTAGTGGCCCCCGACTAGGAAACACCGGGGAGCTGTTTTTT. It encodes CASGPRLGNTGELFF. The rearrangement uses TRBV12-5 and TRBJ2-2; TRBD2 is a possible D gene (6 bases). Trimming shortened V by 6 bases and J by 2 bases, and 13 bases separated the two germline ends. Germline V CDR1 and CDR2: LGHNT, FRNRAP. The length of the CDR3 is 15 residues.

This clonotype was found a few times. The rearrangement joins TRBV6-1 to TRBJ2-7, with TRBD2 identical over 9 bases. Germline loops: CDR1 MNHNS, CDR2 SASEGT. This CDR3 has 15 amino acids. J gave up 7 bases and V 6 bases, and 13 bases lay outside the gene matches. This CDR3 reads CASRASGNSPGEQYF. The CDR3 DNA follows: TGTGCCAGCAGAGCTAGCGGGAATTCGCCGGGGGAGCAGTACTTC.

This clonotype was seen repeatedly, ten times or more. The V and J genes are TRBV28 and TRBJ1-5; tentatively, D is TRBD1 (5 bases). The CDR3 consists of 14 residues. Trimming pared 5 bases from V and 6 bases from J, leaving 14 bases between. Per germline, CDR1 MDHEN and CDR2 SYDVKM. CDR3 nucleotides: TGTGCCAGCAGTGAACCCCGAGGGGTTCAGCCCCAGCATTTT. Its translation: CASSEPRGVQPQHF.

This chain connects TRBV6-2 or TRBV6-3 to TRBJ1-1, with 7 bases identical to TRBD1. Germline V gives CDR1 MNHEY, CDR2 SVGEGT. The CDR3 is 15 amino acids. V was clipped by 7 bases and J by 3 bases; unmatched bases: 11. The CDR3 spells CASTPGGTAYTEAFF. CDR3 DNA sequence: TGTGCCAGCACCCCAGGGGGGACAGCGTACACTGAAGCTTTCTTT.

This clonotype occurred many times. J is TRBJ1-5 and V is TRBV5-5; 9 nucleotides match TRBD1. Per the germline V gene, CDR1 is SGHKS and CDR2 is YYEKEE (reference sequence). This CDR3 comprises 16 residues. V dropped 4 bases and J dropped 6; count of bases not matched to a gene: 11. DNA of the CDR3: TGTGCCAGCAGCACCACCGGGACAGGGAGGGGTCAGCCCCAGCATTTT. Translated, it gives CASSTTGTGRGQPQHF.

This sequence joins TRBV19 and TRBJ2-7; tentatively, D is TRBD1 (5 bases). The CDR3 extends over 15 amino acids. CDR1 is LNHDA, CDR2 SQIVND, per germline (reference sequence). V was cut by 6 bases and J by 1 base, with 16 bases left in between. The CDR3 nucleotides are TGTGCCAGTAGCCCGTTTCAGGGAAGGTCCTACGAGCAGTACTTC. Translating gives CASSPFQGRSYEQYF.

This clonotype was observed a few times. The gene calls are TRBV19 and TRBJ1-1; 9 positions agree with TRBD1. Looked up from germline, CDR1 is LNHDA and CDR2 is SQIVND (reference sequence). Losses at the gene ends were 7 bases for V and 5 bases for J; bases not matched to a gene: 11. The CDR3 covers 15 residues. The CDR3 reads CASTFEQGANTEAFF. The CDR3 DNA follows: TGTGCCAGTACCTTTGAACAGGGGGCAAATACTGAAGCTTTCTTT.

Note on this clonotype: Since a much larger clone is just one base distant, this may be a read error. Without the conserved terminal phenylalanine or tryptophan, this CDR3 likely stems from a read error. The gene calls are TRBV11-2 and TRBJ1-2; D is ambiguous. Between the trimmed V and J ends, which lost 0 bases and 2 bases, there was a span of 7 bases. This CDR3 is 14 amino acids long. CDR1 and CDR2 (germline): SGHAT, FQNNGV. The CDR3 coding sequence is TGTGCCAGCAGCTTAGATGCGGGGAACTATGGCTACACCCTC. Residues: CASSLDAGNYGYTL.

This clonotype was detected only a few times. The rearrangement uses TRBV10-2 and TRBJ1-4; 8 positions match TRBD1. Per germline, CDR1 WSHSY and CDR2 SAAADI. V lost 8 bases, J lost 7 bases, and 6 bases stayed unmatched. The CDR3 spans 13 residues. The CDR3 reads CASSTGEGEKLFF. In DNA form, the CDR3 reads TGCGCCAGCTCGACAGGGGAAGGTGAAAAACTGTTTTTT.

The chain recombines TRBV28 with TRBJ2-3, with D unresolved. V was shortened by 5 bases and J by 2 bases, with 11 bases between the two germline ends. Germline-derived CDR1 and CDR2 are MDHEN and SYDVKM. There are 14 residues in the CDR3. As DNA, the CDR3 is TGTGCCAGCAGTCCCCGGTTGTTCACAGATACGCAGTATTTT. Translated: CASSPRLFTDTQYF. The entire variable domain, with the rest obtained from reference TRBV28 and TRBJ2-3, is as follows: DVKVTQSSRYLVKRTGEKVFLECVQDMDHENMFWYRQDPGLGLRLIYFSYDVKMKEKGDIPEGYSVSREKKERFSLILESASTNQTSMYLCASSPRLFTDTQYFGPGTRLTVL.

This clonotype showed up just a few times. The chain links TRBV4-3 to TRBJ1-4; D is possibly TRBD1 (5 bases). The CDR3 has 19 amino acids. V was pared by 2 bases and J by 8 bases, with 27 bases between. CDR1 LGHNA and CDR2 YSLEER come from the germline V gene. CDR3 protein: CASSQYLSQGNFEGEKLFF. The DNA for the CDR3 is TGCGCCAGCAGCCAATATCTCTCTCAGGGTAATTTCGAGGGGGAAAAACTGTTTTTT.

The V gene is TRBV20-1, the J gene TRBJ2-7, with 10 bases matching TRBD2. The V and J ends lost 3 bases and 6 bases, in that order; junction bases with no gene match: 8. Germline lookup yields CDR1 DFQATT and CDR2 SNEGSKA (reference sequence). The CDR3 loop spans 14 amino acids. The CDR3 region is CSASLSGGALEQYF. CDR3 in DNA: TGCAGTGCTAGCCTCAGCGGGGGGGCCCTCGAGCAGTACTTC.

This clonotype was seen repeatedly, ten times or more. J is TRBJ2-1 and V is TRBV12-5; D gene unclear. This CDR3 comprises 13 residues. The V and J ends lost 6 bases and 8 bases respectively, with 14 bases between them. Germline V gene sequence: CDR1 LGHNT, CDR2 FRNRAP. CDR3 nucleotide sequence: TGTGCTAGTGGCCCGGTTTATTCGTATGAGCAGTTCTTC. Its protein product is CASGPVYSYEQFF.